This T cell receptor (beta chain) was sequenced in a study of T cells after yellow fever vaccination. Study-wide results and caveats: Reappearance after the booster was seen for most primary-vaccination clones, at 95% to 98% CD4 and around 90% CD8.

This clonotype was recorded at least ten times. As yet, its antigen is unknown. Germline CDR1 MNHEY, CDR2 SMNVEV (reference sequence). This CDR3 has 12 amino acids. V lost 6 bases and J lost 15, with 18 bases in between. Synthesis of TCR cDNA relied on 5'RACE template switching, which attached a universal primer site and UMIs. In TCRdb, the 5' RACE reads were re-called with MiXCR into one record per CDR3 protein. The table includes about 340,000 distinct CDR3 sequences, 4% detected once. The material sequenced was PBMCs, taken 5 days after the yellow fever booster vaccination. V and J are TRBV27 and TRBJ2-1, with D perhaps matching TRBD1 (7 bases). The sequence derives from a young man who received the YFV17D yellow fever vaccine. CDR3: CASSRRQGGLFF. CDR3 sequence (DNA): TGTGCCAGCAGCCGTAGACAGGGAGGACTGTTCTTC.